Listed below are T cell receptor beta chains from one sample, sequenced in a study of CD8 T cells in ankylosing spondylitis. TCRdb independently ran MiXCR on the 5' RACE reads; one entry per CDR3 protein. The sample yields some 8,600 distinct CDR3 sequences, under 5% seen once. What was sequenced was blood, either unsorted or a sorted T cell fraction (not recorded which). The receptors were gathered from a female donor with ankylosing spondylitis or in good health (not recorded which). The CDR3 runs from the conserved cysteine through the conserved F or W. D genes are given only for firm matches. Rows give clone size only sometimes, using once, few, many, or a class for an expanded clone.

D: TRBD1
size: -
V: TRBV9
J: TRBJ2-2
CDR3: CASSASGQGLDGELFF
DNA: TGTGCCAGCAGCGCCTCGGGACAGGGGTTGGACGGGGAGCTGTTTTTT

D: -
size: -
V: TRBV9
J: TRBJ2-1
CDR3: CASSAAGHNEQFF
DNA: TGTGCCAGCAGCGCAGCCGGTCACAATGAGCAGTTCTTC

D: -
size: medium-sized
V: TRBV9
J: TRBJ2-2
CDR3: CASSVGGRENTGELFF
DNA: TGTGCCAGCAGCGTAGGAGGTCGGGAGAACACCGGGGAGCTGTTTTTT

D: -
size: many
V: TRBV9
J: TRBJ2-2
CDR3: CASSLTGSGELFF
DNA: TGTGCCAGCAGCTTAACCGGATCCGGGGAGCTGTTTTTT

D: -
size: many
V: TRBV9
J: TRBJ2-3
CDR3: CASSVGQGSTDTQYF
DNA: TGTGCCAGCAGCGTAGGGCAGGGAAGCACAGATACGCAGTATTTT

D: -
size: many
V: TRBV9
J: TRBJ2-1
CDR3: CASSVALKGYDEQFF
DNA: TGTGCCAGCAGCGTAGCACTGAAGGGGTATGATGAGCAGTTCTTC

D: TRBD2
size: many
V: TRBV9
J: TRBJ2-1
CDR3: CASSVVSGGSSYNEQFF
DNA: TGTGCCAGCAGCGTAGTTAGCGGGGGAAGCTCCTACAATGAGCAGTTCTTC

D: -
size: many
V: TRBV9
J: TRBJ2-3
CDR3: CASSPGLTDNTDTQYF
DNA: TGTGCCAGCAGCCCCGGGTTGACAGACAACACAGATACGCAGTATTTT

D: TRBD1
size: many
V: TRBV9
J: TRBJ1-2
CDR3: CASSAEDRGRGYTF
DNA: TGTGCCAGCAGCGCCGAGGACAGGGGGCGCGGCTACACCTTC

D: TRBD1
size: many
V: TRBV9
J: TRBJ1-1
CDR3: CASSAAGTENTEAFF
DNA: TGTGCCAGCAGCGCCGCCGGGACAGAGAACACTGAAGCTTTCTTT

D: TRBD1
size: few
V: TRBV9
J: TRBJ2-3
CDR3: CASSPTGALGITDTQYF
DNA: TGTGCCAGCAGCCCGACAGGGGCCCTCGGTATAACAGATACGCAGTATTTT

D: TRBD2
size: medium-sized
V: TRBV9
J: TRBJ2-4
CDR3: CASSAGGGAKNIQYF
DNA: TGTGCCAGCAGCGCTGGGGGGGGGGCCAAAAACATTCAGTACTTC

D: TRBD1
size: many
V: TRBV9
J: TRBJ1-1
CDR3: CASSLGTDTEAFF
DNA: TGTGCCAGCAGCCTGGGGACAGACACTGAAGCTTTCTTT

D: -
size: many
V: TRBV9
J: TRBJ2-7
CDR3: CASSVEQYSYEQYF
DNA: TGTGCCAGCAGCGTAGAGCAGTATTCCTACGAGCAGTACTTC

D: TRBD1
size: -
V: TRBV9
J: TRBJ2-5
CDR3: CASSVGINRGRGSETQYF
DNA: TGTGCCAGCAGCGTCGGAATCAACAGGGGGCGCGGGTCGGAGACCCAGTACTTC

D: -
size: many
V: TRBV9
J: TRBJ2-5
CDR3: CASSVVEGAGETQYF
DNA: TGTGCCAGCAGCGTAGTAGAGGGGGCGGGGGAGACCCAGTACTTC

D: TRBD2
size: many
V: TRBV9
J: TRBJ2-3
CDR3: CASSVGRGSGGHTDTQYF
DNA: TGTGCCAGCAGCGTAGGAAGGGGTAGCGGGGGCCACACAGATACGCAGTATTTT

D: TRBD2
size: many
V: TRBV9
J: TRBJ2-3
CDR3: CASSVDGGGGTDTQYF
DNA: TGTGCCAGCAGCGTAGATGGCGGGGGAGGCACAGATACGCAGTATTTT

D: TRBD1
size: few
V: TRBV9
J: TRBJ2-7
CDR3: CASSVRTGEAYEQYF
DNA: TGTGCCAGCAGCGTAAGGACAGGGGAGGCCTACGAGCAGTACTTC

D: -
size: many
V: TRBV9
J: TRBJ1-2
CDR3: CASSPTRFRAGYGYTF
DNA: TGTGCCAGCAGCCCCACGCGGTTCAGGGCTGGATATGGCTACACCTTC

D: -
size: many
V: TRBV9
J: TRBJ2-4
CDR3: CASSVEDWGLAKNIQYF
DNA: TGTGCCAGCAGCGTAGAGGACTGGGGCCTAGCCAAAAACATTCAGTACTTC

D: TRBD1
size: many
V: TRBV9
J: TRBJ1-1
CDR3: CASGAGGLAEAFF
DNA: TGTGCCAGCGGGGCAGGGGGACTGGCTGAAGCTTTCTTT

D: -
size: few
V: TRBV9
J: TRBJ2-7
CDR3: CASSVEGRGGSYEQYF
DNA: TGTGCCAGCAGCGTAGAGGGTAGGGGGGGCTCCTACGAGCAGTACTTC

D: TRBD1
size: few
V: TRBV9
J: TRBJ2-7
CDR3: CASSDDRGSYEQYF
DNA: TGTGCCAGCAGCGACGACAGGGGGTCCTACGAGCAGTACTTC

D: TRBD2
size: many
V: TRBV9
J: TRBJ2-1
CDR3: CASSVGTSVYNEQFF
DNA: TGTGCCAGCAGCGTAGGTACTAGCGTGTACAATGAGCAGTTCTTC

D: -
size: many
V: TRBV9
J: TRBJ2-7
CDR3: CASSAQGAAGDEQYF
DNA: TGTGCCAGCAGCGCACAGGGAGCCGCGGGGGACGAGCAGTACTTC

D: -
size: many
V: TRBV9
J: TRBJ2-1
CDR3: CASSVVNGGPTNEQFF
DNA: TGTGCCAGCAGCGTAGTGAACGGGGGCCCGACCAATGAGCAGTTCTTC

D: -
size: many
V: TRBV9
J: TRBJ2-1
CDR3: CASSVARAHEQFF
DNA: TGTGCCAGCAGCGTAGCCAGGGCCCATGAGCAGTTCTTC

D: -
size: many
V: TRBV9
J: TRBJ2-3
CDR3: CASSVLGLSGSDTQYF
DNA: TGTGCCAGCAGCGTCCTCGGACTATCAGGATCAGATACGCAGTATTTT

D: -
size: many
V: TRBV9
J: TRBJ1-1
CDR3: CASSVEGAEAFF
DNA: TGTGCCAGCAGCGTAGAAGGGGCTGAAGCTTTCTTT

D: -
size: medium-sized
V: TRBV9
J: TRBJ2-2
CDR3: CASSAPRAGDTGELFF
DNA: TGTGCCAGCAGCGCGCCCAGGGCCGGGGACACCGGGGAGCTGTTTTTT

D: -
size: many
V: TRBV9
J: TRBJ2-5
CDR3: CASSVAVNGVYQETQYF
DNA: TGTGCCAGCAGCGTAGCGGTGAATGGGGTTTACCAAGAGACCCAGTACTTC

D: -
size: many
V: TRBV9
J: TRBJ2-7
CDR3: CASSARNPPYEQYF
DNA: TGTGCCAGCAGCGCCAGGAATCCCCCCTACGAGCAGTACTTC

D: -
size: many
V: TRBV9
J: TRBJ1-3
CDR3: CASSARTQHSGNTIYF
DNA: TGTGCCAGCAGCGCGAGAACGCAGCACTCTGGAAACACCATATATTTT

D: -
size: -
V: TRBV9
J: TRBJ2-3
CDR3: CASSTSRYREESTDTQYF
DNA: TGTGCCAGCAGCACCTCCAGATACAGGGAAGAGAGCACAGATACGCAGTATTTT

D: TRBD2
size: many
V: TRBV9
J: TRBJ2-3
CDR3: CASSVSSGGVADTQYF
DNA: TGTGCCAGCAGCGTATCTAGCGGGGGTGTCGCAGATACGCAGTATTTT

D: -
size: few
V: TRBV9
J: TRBJ2-3
CDR3: CASSVDRGAIPATPDTQYF
DNA: TGTGCCAGCAGCGTAGACCGGGGGGCGATTCCAGCGACTCCAGATACGCAGTATTTT

D: -
size: many
V: TRBV9
J: TRBJ1-2
CDR3: CASSHTGSPHGYTF
DNA: TGTGCCAGCAGCCATACAGGGTCCCCACATGGCTACACCTTC

D: TRBD1
size: -
V: TRBV9
J: TRBJ2-1
CDR3: CASSATGSPYNEQFF
DNA: TGTGCCAGCAGCGCGACAGGGTCCCCCTACAATGAGCAGTTCTTC

D: TRBD2
size: few
V: TRBV9
J: TRBJ2-7
CDR3: CASSVGLAGIYEQYF
DNA: TGTGCCAGCAGCGTCGGACTAGCGGGGATTTACGAGCAGTACTTC

D: -
size: many
V: TRBV9
J: TRBJ2-3
CDR3: CASSVGGYQTDTQYF
DNA: TGTGCCAGCAGCGTAGGGGGGTACCAAACAGATACGCAGTATTTT

D: -
size: -
V: TRBV9
J: TRBJ2-1
CDR3: CASSVRGSNSYNEQFF
DNA: TGTGCCAGCAGCGTAAGGGGCTCAAACTCCTACAATGAGCAGTTCTTC

D: TRBD1
size: medium-sized
V: TRBV9
J: TRBJ1-2
CDR3: CASSFSSGTETNYGYTF
DNA: TGTGCCAGCAGCTTCTCCTCCGGGACAGAAACTAACTATGGCTACACCTTC

D: -
size: many
V: TRBV9
J: TRBJ1-2
CDR3: CASSETGLRDYYGYTF
DNA: TGTGCCAGCAGCGAAACAGGGTTGAGGGATTACTATGGCTACACCTTC

D: -
size: medium-sized
V: TRBV9
J: TRBJ2-3
CDR3: CASSVASVGRAQYF
DNA: TGTGCCAGCAGCGTAGCTTCCGTGGGCAGAGCGCAGTATTTT

D: TRBD1
size: many
V: TRBV9
J: TRBJ2-2
CDR3: CASSETGQETGELFF
DNA: TGTGCCAGCAGTGAAACGGGACAGGAGACCGGGGAGCTGTTTTTT

D: -
size: few
V: TRBV9
J: TRBJ2-7
CDR3: CASSLGVSVAYEQYF
DNA: TGTGCCAGCAGCCTAGGCGTGTCAGTCGCCTACGAGCAGTACTTC

D: TRBD2
size: many
V: TRBV9
J: TRBJ2-1
CDR3: CACSVVAGVTNEQFF
DNA: TGTGCCTGCAGCGTTGTAGCGGGGGTAACCAATGAGCAGTTCTTC

D: -
size: medium-sized
V: TRBV9
J: TRBJ1-1
CDR3: CASSPDWGGDTEAFF
DNA: TGTGCCAGCAGCCCCGACTGGGGGGGGGACACTGAAGCTTTCTTT

D: -
size: many
V: TRBV9
J: TRBJ1-1
CDR3: CASSGQGPLGIAFF
DNA: TGTGCCAGCAGCGGGCAGGGACCGCTTGGGATAGCTTTCTTT

D: -
size: many
V: TRBV9
J: TRBJ2-7
CDR3: CASSAEGGDTREQYF
DNA: TGTGCCAGCAGCGCCGAAGGGGGGGATACACGCGAGCAGTACTTC